The present TCR beta chain was sequenced within a study of tumor-infiltrating lymphocytes in glioblastoma multiforme. Three nested ARM-PCR rounds with V-beta and C-beta primers built TCRB libraries. Unique molecular identifiers were not described for the libraries. Via MiXCR, TCRdb re-called the multiplex PCR reads, giving one row per CDR3 protein. The sample holds 8,500 to 10,000 distinct CDR3 sequences, about 70% seen once. Study-wide findings and caveats: Detected clone frequencies may not reflect cell counts, being RNA-based. Only one glioblastoma patient had TCR and mutation analysis.

The CDR3 sequence is 13 residues long. Germline V CDR1 and CDR2: GTSNPN, SVGIG (reference sequence). V was cut by 4 bases and J by 8 bases, with 18 bases left in between. This clonotype was observed once. Its specificity is unknown. The chain carries TRBV30 and TRBJ2-7; D possibly matches TRBD1 or TRBD2 (6 bases each). The TCR sequence derives from a male donor with glioblastoma. Sequenced input: brain tumor tissue. In DNA, the CDR3 is TGTGCCTGGACCTTCCGACACGGGGGCAAGCAGTACTTC. As protein: CAWTFRHGGKQYF.